This T cell receptor (beta chain) was sequenced in a study of Ad26.COV2.S vaccination and SARS-CoV-2 variants. Across the whole study: Into the muscle, Ad26.COV2.S was dosed once or twice, 56 days apart.

TCRdb's table, derived via immunoSEQ multiplex PCR, lists solely in-frame clones and lacks some. Of about 350,000 clones in the sample, about nine tenths were seen once. Details on this clone: Its antigen is still unknown.

Treatment: 15 to 20 received Ad26.COV2.S at low or high dose, single or two shots; about 5 received placebo; per-sample allocation not given. Collection of samples fell on day 63 after the first vaccine or placebo injection. Boston provided a donor who was an adult aged 18-55 years. Points from the study as a whole: Researchers reported similar non-spike TCR breadth in vaccine and placebo recipients. The study found higher spike-specific TCR breadth in vaccine than placebo recipients.

The CDR3 has 16 amino acids. V lost 6 bases to trimming and J lost 0 bases; unmatched junction nucleotides: 8. Looked up from germline, CDR1 is SGDLS and CDR2 is YYNGEE. This rearrangement joins TRBV9 to TRBJ2-1, with TRBD1 identical over 8 bases. The specimen was peripheral blood, collected in a trial of Ad26.COV2.S vaccine versus placebo. This clonotype was sampled from a person aged 18-65 years who received the Ad26.COV2.S COVID-19 vaccine or a placebo. The CDR3 protein is CASTDRGDGSYNEQFF. The CDR3 DNA reads as TGTGCCAGCACCGACAGGGGAGATGGCTCCTACAATGAGCAGTTCTTC.